This T cell receptor (beta chain) is from a study of T cells in Graves' hyperthyroidism and ophthalmopathy. Study information: Specimen type is peripheral blood, collected at initial diagnosis prior to any treatment.

Worth noting for this clonotype: Its antigen remains unidentified.

The CDR3 spans 16 residues. Germline CDR1 SEHNR, CDR2 FQNEAQ (reference sequence). V was clipped by 5 bases and J by 1 base; unmatched bases: 8. The study based diagnoses on clinical symptoms, serum thyroxine and TRAb, thyroid ultrasound and orbital computed tomography. Study outcomes and limitations: Most thyroid clonotypes expanded above 0.001 appeared in blood too. Model-based prediction identified ophthalmopathy a median around 6.7 months prior to its onset.

RNA transcripts gave rise to amplified TCR beta CDR3 regions. RT-PCR in the first round (using the HTBI primer set) targeted the TCR CDR3. Via MiXCR, TCRdb re-called the multiplex PCR reads, giving one row per CDR3 protein. The sample carries 150,000 to 200,000 distinct CDR3 sequences, around 8.9% recorded once. The rearrangement links TRBV7-9 to TRBJ2-1; TRBD1 matches at 7 bases. The clonotype originates from a woman under 30 with Graves' hyperthyroidism that later progressed to Graves' ophthalmopathy. The sample was blood. Here the CDR3 DNA reads TGTGCCAGCAGCCAAGGGACAGCGATATCCTACAATGAGCAGTTCTTC. It codes for CASSQGTAISYNEQFF.